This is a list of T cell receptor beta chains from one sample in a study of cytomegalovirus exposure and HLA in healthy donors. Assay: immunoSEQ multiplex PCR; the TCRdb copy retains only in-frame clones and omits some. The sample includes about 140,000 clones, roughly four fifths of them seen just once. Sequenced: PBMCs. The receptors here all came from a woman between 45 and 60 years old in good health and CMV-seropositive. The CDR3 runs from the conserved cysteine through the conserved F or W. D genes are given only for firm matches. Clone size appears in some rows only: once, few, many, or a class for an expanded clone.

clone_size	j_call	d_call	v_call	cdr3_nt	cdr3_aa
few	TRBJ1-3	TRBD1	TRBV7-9	TGTGCCAGCAGCCCCGACAGGGTCGGAAACACCATATATTTT	CASSPDRVGNTIYF
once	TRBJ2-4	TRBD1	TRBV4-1	TGCGCCAGCAGCCAACCTTACAGGGGAGCCAAAAACATTCAGTACTTC	CASSQPYRGAKNIQYF
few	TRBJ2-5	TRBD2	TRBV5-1	TGCGCCAGCAGCCCCCAAGCGGGGGGGCTTGAGACCCAGTACTTC	CASSPQAGGLETQYF
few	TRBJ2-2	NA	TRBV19	TGTGCCAGTAGGGCGGGCGGGACCGGGGAGCTGTTTTTT	CASRAGGTGELFF
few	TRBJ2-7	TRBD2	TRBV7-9	TGTGCCAGCAGCCCCCCGGAAGCGGGGGAGTACGAGCAGTACTTC	CASSPPEAGEYEQYF
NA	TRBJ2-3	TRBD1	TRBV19	TGTGCCAGTAGCACCGGACCCGGGACAGGCTATACGCAGTATTTT	CASSTGPGTGYTQYF
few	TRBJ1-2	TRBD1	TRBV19	TGTGCCAGTGGCGGTAACAGGGGGTTGAACTATGGCTACACCTTC	CASGGNRGLNYGYTF
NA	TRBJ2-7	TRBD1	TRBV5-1	TGCGCCAGCAGCTTGGTGGGACAGGGTCTAACCTACGAGCAGTACTTC	CASSLVGQGLTYEQYF
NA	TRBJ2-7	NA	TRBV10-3	TGTGCCATCAGTGAGAGGGCACTGGGAGACGAGCAGTACTTC	CAISERALGDEQYF
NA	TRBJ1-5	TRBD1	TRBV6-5	TGTGCCAGCAGCTCCGACAGGGCCCCAAATCAGCCCCAGCATTTT	CASSSDRAPNQPQHF
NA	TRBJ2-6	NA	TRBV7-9	TGTGCCAGCACCTTCCCGGGTGACGGGGCCAACGTCCTGACTTTC	CASTFPGDGANVLTF
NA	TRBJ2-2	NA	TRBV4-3	TGCGCCAGCAGCCGCCAAAGTACTTCCGGGGAGCTGTTTTTT	CASSRQSTSGELFF
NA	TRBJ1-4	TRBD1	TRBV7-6	TGTGCCAGCAGCTTATTTTCATGGGGAAGGACAGGCCCAACTAATGAAAAACTGTTTTTT	CASSLFSWGRTGPTNEKLFF
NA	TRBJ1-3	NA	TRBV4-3	TGCGCCAGCAGCCAAGGAGAGGCTGGAAACACCATATATTTT	CASSQGEAGNTIYF
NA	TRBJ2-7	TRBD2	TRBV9	TGTGCCAGCAGCGTAGTGGGGGGGAGGAACGAGCAGTACTTC	CASSVVGGRNEQYF
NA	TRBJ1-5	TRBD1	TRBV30	TGTGCCTGGAGGCCGGGACAGGGGCTTAGCAATCAGCCCCAGCATTTT	CAWRPGQGLSNQPQHF
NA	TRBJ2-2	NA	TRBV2	TGTGCCAGCAGTGAAAGGGGAATGGACGGCGGGGAGCTGTTTTTT	CASSERGMDGGELFF
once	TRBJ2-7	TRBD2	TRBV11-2	TGTGCCAGCAGCTTTGGATGGGAGGGCGCTCTGATGAATTACGAGCAGTACTTC	CASSFGWEGALMNYEQYF
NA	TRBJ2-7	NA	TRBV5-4	TGTGCCAGCAGCGAGGATGACAGGAGGCAGTACTTC	CASSEDDRRQYF
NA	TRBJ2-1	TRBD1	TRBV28	TGTGCCAGCAGTTTAGTTATCGCGACAGGGAACTACAATGAGCAGTTCTTC	CASSLVIATGNYNEQFF
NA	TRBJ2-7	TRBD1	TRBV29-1	TGCAGCGTTGACGGACAGGGGACGTACGAGCAGTACTTC	CSVDGQGTYEQYF
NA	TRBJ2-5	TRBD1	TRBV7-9	TGTGCCAGCAGCTCAGGGACAGTGAATCAAGAGACCCAGTACTTC	CASSSGTVNQETQYF
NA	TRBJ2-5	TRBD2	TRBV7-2	TGTGCCAGCAGCAACCAGCGGGAAGAAGAGACCCAGTACTTC	CASSNQREEETQYF